The 24 T cell receptor beta chains below all came from one sample that was sequenced in a study of T cells after yellow fever vaccination. Using its own MiXCR run on the 5' RACE reads, TCRdb lists one record per CDR3 protein. This table has 300,000 to 400,000 distinct CDR3 sequences, 4% appearing once. This specimen consisted of PBMCs, obtained 5 days after the yellow fever booster vaccination. The receptors were sampled from a man in his late teens or twenties who received the YFV17D yellow fever vaccine.

This clonotype was found a few times. The chain joins TRBV2 to TRBJ1-6; a weak D match, TRBD1 (5 bases). Germline CDR1 SNHLY, CDR2 FYNNEI. The CDR3 has 14 residues. With 6 bases removed from V and 6 bases from J, the gap between germline ends came to 12 bases. The CDR3 nucleotides read TGTGCCAGCAGAGGGGATTATAGTAATTCACCCCTCCACTTT. This translates into CASRGDYSNSPLHF.

The chain employs TRBV7-9 and TRBJ2-5; D gene ambiguous. This CDR3 comprises 13 residues. Trimming cost V 5 bases and J 7 bases, with 14 bases left between them. Germline V gives CDR1 SEHNR, CDR2 FQNEAQ (reference sequence). Written as DNA, the CDR3 is TGTGCCAGCAGCACCGGACCGGACGGGACCCAGTACTTC. Protein product: CASSTGPDGTQYF.

This clonotype was counted only a few times. The CDR3 sequence is CASSYQGGQSYEQYF. DNA of the CDR3: TGTGCCAGCAGTTACCAGGGGGGACAATCCTACGAGCAGTACTTC. V and J are TRBV27 and TRBJ2-7, with a possible D match to TRBD1 (7 bases). The germline V gene has CDR1 MNHEY and CDR2 SMNVEV (reference sequence). V was trimmed by 4 bases and J by 1 base, leaving 14 bases between them. This CDR3 comprises 15 residues.

The CDR3 region has the DNA TGTGCCATCAGTGACCCACCTGGGCAGCGAATCACACTCGATCGGGAAGCTTTCTTT. The encoded protein is CAISDPPGQRITLDREAFF. This chain connects TRBV10-3 to TRBJ1-1; no clear D gene. The germline gives CDR1 ENHRY, CDR2 SYGVKD. V lost 3 bases and J lost 8, with 31 bases in between. The length of the CDR3 is 19 residues.

The V and J genes are TRBV30 and TRBJ2-5; unclear D gene. CDR3 length: 12 amino acids. V was trimmed by 3 bases and J by 4 bases, leaving 9 bases between them. Germline V CDR1 and CDR2: GTSNPN, SVGIG (reference sequence). As DNA, the CDR3 is TGTGCCTGGAGCCTTACCCGAGAGACCCAGTACTTC. Translating gives CAWSLTRETQYF.

There are many counts of this clonotype. This chain joins TRBV7-2 and TRBJ1-1; D gene ambiguous. CDR1 is SGHTA, CDR2 FQGNSA, per germline. V was clipped by 2 bases and J by 6 bases, with 7 bases between them. This CDR3 region has 12 residues. The CDR3 nucleotides read TGTGCCAGCAGCTTAAGTGTTTCTGAAGCTTTCTTT. It translates to CASSLSVSEAFF.

The chain couples TRBV30 to TRBJ1-1; maybe TRBD1 (5 bases). CDR3 length: 17 amino acids. Trimming left V 3 bases short and J 8 bases short, with 28 bases between. Germline loops: CDR1 GTSNPN, CDR2 SVGIG (reference sequence). The CDR3: CAWRTPPGVRGASEAFF. The CDR3 region has the DNA TGTGCCTGGAGGACACCGCCGGGGGTCCGGGGTGCGTCGGAAGCTTTCTTT.

This chain joins TRBV4-1 and TRBJ2-3, with a weak D call TRBD1 (5 bases). Trimming shortened V by 1 base and J by 0 bases, and 8 bases separated the two germline ends. This CDR3 has 15 residues. Germline V gene data show CDR1 as MGHRA and CDR2 as YSYEKL. DNA for the CDR3: TGCGCCAGCAGCCAAGCTGGGGCCAGCACAGATACGCAGTATTTT. Its translation is CASSQAGASTDTQYF.

This clonotype was seen a handful of times. This chain joins TRBV7-2 and TRBJ2-5; D might be TRBD1 (5 bases). Trimming took 5 bases from V and 1 from J, leaving 14 bases between them. The germline V gene has CDR1 SGHTA and CDR2 FQGNSA. The CDR3 covers 15 residues. This chain's CDR3 is CASSRKGHSQETQYF. CDR3 bases: TGTGCCAGCAGCCGCAAGGGGCATTCCCAAGAGACCCAGTACTTC.

This chain connects TRBV6-6 to TRBJ2-6; 9 bases match TRBD1. This CDR3 is 18 amino acids long. Germline CDR1 reads MNHNY; CDR2 reads SVGAGI (reference sequence). V dropped 5 bases and J dropped 0; count of bases not matched to a gene: 8. The CDR3 sequence: CASSLGQGSFSGANVLTF. The CDR3, as DNA: TGTGCCAGCAGTCTCGGACAGGGGTCGTTCTCTGGGGCCAACGTCCTGACTTTC.

This clonotype has only a few counts. The chain couples TRBV29-1 to TRBJ2-2, with D perhaps matching TRBD2 (5 bases). Germline CDR1 and CDR2: SQVTM and ANQGSEA. The CDR3 loop spans 12 amino acids. The V gene lost 5 bases and the J gene lost 5 bases, with 9 bases spanning the gap. CDR3 in amino acids: CSVRSGTGELFF. DNA of the CDR3: TGCAGCGTTCGGTCGGGGACCGGGGAGCTGTTTTTT.

This chain uses TRBV7-2 with TRBJ1-4; no firm D call. Germline CDR1 and CDR2: SGHTA and FQGNSA. The CDR3 sequence is 13 residues long. Trimming left V 2 bases short and J 6 bases short, with 7 bases between. DNA for the CDR3: TGTGCCAGCAGCTTACGAGGGTATGAAAAACTGTTTTTT. This sequence encodes CASSLRGYEKLFF.

This clonotype came up many times. V and J are TRBV5-1 and TRBJ1-2; 7 positions agree with TRBD1. The CDR3 runs 16 residues. Germline V lookup: CDR1 SGHRS, CDR2 YFSETQ. Germline trimming cut 0 bases from V and 5 bases from J; bases unmatched to any gene: 10. CDR3 sequence (DNA): TGCGCCAGCAGCTTGGGGCTCTCGGGACAGACTTATGGCTACACCTTC. Its translation is CASSLGLSGQTYGYTF.

The gene calls are TRBV12-3 or TRBV12-4 and TRBJ2-7; the D is unclear. The CDR3 length is 14 residues. Between the trimmed V and J ends, which lost 3 bases and 0 bases, there was a span of 9 bases. This CDR3 is CASSLDDLSYEQYF. The CDR3 region has the DNA TGTGCCAGCAGTTTGGATGACCTCTCCTACGAGCAGTACTTC.

This clonotype was counted many times. The V gene is TRBV5-1, the J gene TRBJ2-5; D perhaps matches TRBD2 (5 bases). The germline CDR1 and CDR2 sequences are SGHRS and YFSETQ. With 1 base removed from V and 0 bases from J, the gap between germline ends came to 10 bases. This CDR3 region has 15 residues. CDR3 residues: CASSLRGADQETQYF. In DNA form, the CDR3 reads TGCGCCAGCAGCTTGCGGGGTGCGGACCAAGAGACCCAGTACTTC.

Ten or more counts support this clonotype. The chain combines TRBV4-3 with TRBJ1-1; weak D call: TRBD1 (6 bases). The CDR3 consists of 15 residues. Germline V CDR1 and CDR2: LGHNA, YSLEER. The germline V and J ends were trimmed by 4 bases and 0 bases, with 12 bases remaining between them. DNA of the CDR3: TGCGCCAGCAGCCCCCAGGGGATCATGAACACTGAAGCTTTCTTT. This translates into CASSPQGIMNTEAFF.

Many counts were recorded for this clonotype. The chain recombines TRBV7-9 with TRBJ1-1; 8 positions match TRBD1. CDR3 length: 15 residues. With V trimmed by 4 bases and J by 6 bases, 10 bases remained unmatched. Germline CDR1 and CDR2: SEHNR and FQNEAQ (reference sequence). CDR3 in amino acids: CASSSLDRGHAEAFF. The CDR3 nucleotides read TGTGCCAGCAGCTCCTTAGACAGGGGACACGCTGAAGCTTTCTTT.

This clonotype was detected many times. This chain connects TRBV12-3 or TRBV12-4 to TRBJ2-7; D may correspond to TRBD1 or TRBD2 (6 bases each). The CDR3 sequence is 15 residues long. V lost 6 bases to trimming and J lost 3 bases, with 18 bases between them. As DNA, the CDR3 is TGTGCCAGCAGGGGGGGCCGGGACACCTTCTACGAGCAGTACTTC. Protein sequence: CASRGGRDTFYEQYF.

This clonotype came up a few times. The chain carries TRBV3-1 and TRBJ2-4; D remains unclear. Germline loops: CDR1 LGHDT, CDR2 YNNKEL (reference sequence). CDR3 size: 12 residues. Trimming shortened V by 0 bases and J by 7 bases, and 4 bases separated the two germline ends. The CDR3, as DNA: TGTGCCAGCAGCCAAGACGCGAACATTCAGTACTTC. The encoded protein is CASSQDANIQYF.

This clonotype was counted many times. The chain has TRBV5-1 and TRBJ2-7; the D gene is possibly TRBD2 (5 bases). The V gene lost 0 bases and the J gene lost 3 bases, with 7 bases spanning the gap. There are 13 residues in the CDR3. Germline CDR1 reads SGHRS; CDR2 reads YFSETQ. As DNA, the CDR3 is TGCGCCAGCAGCTTGGTGGGGAGCTACGAGCAGTACTTC. Its protein product is CASSLVGSYEQYF. Combining the CDR3 with reference TRBV5-1 and TRBJ2-7 gives the whole variable domain KAGVTQTPRYLIKTRGQQVTLSCSPISGHRSVSWYQQTPGQGLQFLFEYFSETQRNKGNFPGRFSGRQFSNSRSEMNVSTLELGDSALYLCASSLVGSYEQYFGPGTRLTVT.

CDR3 DNA: TGTGCCAGCAGCTCGCGGGACTTTACAAAAGGGGAGCAGTTCTTC. Residues: CASSSRDFTKGEQFF. V gene TRBV3-1 combines with J gene TRBJ2-1; tentatively, D is TRBD2 (6 bases). The length of the CDR3 is 15 residues. Per germline, CDR1 LGHDT and CDR2 YNNKEL (reference sequence). Trimming removed 5 bases from V and 10 bases from J, with 21 bases in between.

The chain combines TRBV6-6 with TRBJ2-7; D perhaps matches TRBD1 (6 bases). Germline V CDR1 and CDR2: MNHNY, SVGAGI (reference sequence). CDR3 size: 13 residues. V lost 0 bases, J lost 6 bases, and 9 bases lay in between. The CDR3 DNA is TGTGCCAGCAGTTACTCGACAGGACTCGAGCAGTACTTC. This encodes CASSYSTGLEQYF.

This clonotype was counted at least ten times. This chain joins TRBV4-3 and TRBJ1-4, with 7 bases that match TRBD1. This CDR3 contains 14 residues. CDR1 and CDR2 from the germline V gene are LGHNA and YSLEER. Trimming removed 0 bases from V and 8 bases from J; junction bases left unmatched: 3. CDR3 amino acids: CASSQDAGQEKLFF. The CDR3 bases are TGCGCCAGCAGCCAAGATGCGGGACAGGAAAAACTGTTTTTT.

V is TRBV11-2 and J is TRBJ2-7; D gene uncertain. Germline loops: CDR1 SGHAT, CDR2 FQNNGV. Trimming took off 0 bases at V and 6 bases at J, with 9 bases between the two ends. This CDR3 spans 13 amino acids. As DNA, the CDR3 is TGTGCCAGCAGCTTAGAGCCAGCAGGCGAGCAGTACTTC. Protein: CASSLEPAGEQYF. The full variable domain, with the rest looked up from reference TRBV11-2 and TRBJ2-7, is EAGVAQSPRYKIIEKRQSVAFWCNPISGHATLYWYQQILGQGPKLLIQFQNNGVVDDSQLPKDRFSAERLKGVDSTLKIQPAKLEDSAVYLCASSLEPAGEQYFGPGTRLTVT.